Below, 15 T cell receptor beta chains from the same sample are listed, as sequenced in a study of T cells in tumors after PD-1 blockade. The method was immunoSEQ multiplex PCR; TCRdb's version includes in-frame clones alone and lacks a portion of them. The table records about 4,900 clones, around 70% of them present only once. The sample here was tumor tissue, taken before anti-PD-1 treatment. The receptors derive from a human donor with cutaneous squamous cell carcinoma.

In this sample, this clone turned up once. The CDR3 DNA reads TGTGCCACCAGCAAGACGCGGGGGGGGATATACAATGAGCAGTTCTTC. This gives the protein CATSKTRGGIYNEQFF. The chain recombines TRBV15 with TRBJ2-1; 9 bases line up with TRBD2. CDR1 LNHNV and CDR2 YYDKDF come from the germline V gene (reference sequence). With 4 bases clipped from V and 4 bases from J, the junction kept 8 bases outside the gene matches. The CDR3 totals 16 residues. Together with reference TRBV15 and TRBJ2-1, the CDR3 gives the full variable domain: DAMVIQNPRYQVTQFGKPVTLSCSQTLNHNVMYWYQQKSSQAPKLLFHYYDKDFNNEADTPDNFQSRRPNTSFCFLDIRSPGLGDTAMYLCATSKTRGGIYNEQFFGPGTRLTVL.

J is TRBJ2-2 and V is TRBV21-1. TRBV21-1 is annotated as a pseudogene. CDR3 length equals 15 residues. CDR3 amino acids: CASSLPGPKHRGAVF. CDR3 nucleotides: TGTGCCAGCAGCTTACCGGGACCCAAACACCGGGGAGCTGTTTTT.

This rearrangement joins TRBV5-1 to TRBJ2-1; D is ambiguous. The CDR3 is 15 amino acids. Germline CDR1 is SGHRS and CDR2 is YFSETQ. Trimming shortened V by 1 base and J by 3 bases, and 11 bases separated the two germline ends. The DNA for the CDR3 is TGCGCCAGCAGCTTGAGTGTCGCCAGCTACAATGAGCAGTTCTTC. Translating gives CASSLSVASYNEQFF.

The rearrangement joins TRBV6-4 to TRBJ2-1, with D tentatively TRBD1 (5 bases). Germline values: CDR1 MRHNA, CDR2 SNTAGT. This CDR3 has 13 amino acids. The germline V and J ends were trimmed by 6 bases and 5 bases, with 11 bases remaining between them. As DNA, the CDR3 is TGTGCCAGCAGCCTGACAGAAGACAATGAGCAGTTCTTC. It codes for CASSLTEDNEQFF.

The chain links TRBV6-5 to TRBJ2-7, with a weak D call TRBD2 (7 bases). There are 15 residues in the CDR3. The V end was cut by 5 bases, the J end by 3 bases, with 17 bases between. CDR1 MNHEY and CDR2 SVGAGI come from the germline V gene. CDR3: CASSRVGGAIYEQYF. The DNA of the CDR3 is TGTGCCAGCAGTCGGGTGGGGGGGGCTATCTACGAGCAGTACTTC.

This chain joins TRBV13 and TRBJ2-2; no definite D call. The germline CDR1 and CDR2 sequences are PRHDT and FYEKMQ (reference sequence). CDR3 length: 12 residues. Trimming cost V 5 bases and J 6 bases, with 7 bases left between them. CDR3 residues: CASSPGSGELFF. The CDR3 DNA sequence: TGTGCCAGCAGCCCCGGGTCCGGGGAGCTGTTTTTT.

This clone was seen just once. The chain recombines TRBV30 with TRBJ2-7; the D gene is possibly TRBD2 (5 bases). CDR1 and CDR2 (germline): GTSNPN, SVGIG (reference sequence). The V gene lost 0 bases and the J gene lost 2 bases, with 11 bases spanning the gap. This CDR3 is built from 14 residues. The CDR3 coding sequence is TGTGCCTGGAGTGTAGGTGGGAGCACCTACGAGCAGTACTTC. It codes for CAWSVGGSTYEQYF.

The sample holds one count of this clone. The V and J genes are TRBV5-1 and TRBJ1-4; 10 nucleotides align to TRBD1. Trimming at V came to 4 bases and at J to 7 bases, leaving 4 bases not matched to a gene. This CDR3 is 14 amino acids long. CDR1 is SGHRS and CDR2 is YFSETQ in the germline V gene. CDR3 loop: CASSATGGAEKLFF. The CDR3 DNA is TGCGCCAGCAGCGCGACAGGGGGCGCTGAAAAACTGTTTTTT.

Judged by abundance, this clone is medium-sized (0.01 to 0.1%). CDR3 bases: TGTGCCAGCAGTGTCGACAGGGCTACAGATACGCAGTATTTT. Encoded protein: CASSVDRATDTQYF. The chain has TRBV27 and TRBJ2-3, with TRBD1 identical over 7 bases. Germline assignment: CDR1 MNHEY and CDR2 SMNVEV (reference sequence). This CDR3 is built from 14 residues. The V gene end was trimmed by 5 bases and the J gene end by 3 bases; junction bases not matched to a gene: 5.

The rearrangement joins TRBV7-3 to TRBJ1-1; tentatively, D is TRBD1 (5 bases). The germline CDR1 and CDR2 sequences are SGHTA and FQGTGA. Trimming took off 2 bases at V and 5 bases at J, with 15 bases between the two ends. CDR3 length equals 15 residues. CDR3 sequence reads: CASSLDWQGRTEAFF. The CDR3 nucleotides are TGTGCCAGCAGCTTAGATTGGCAGGGTCGGACTGAAGCTTTCTTT.

The DNA of the CDR3 is TGTGCCAGTACCCCATCGGGTTCCTACGAGCAGTACTTC. The encoded protein is CASTPSGSYEQYF. The V call is TRBV19, the J call TRBJ2-7; unclear D gene. V was cut by 7 bases and J by 1 base, with 11 bases left in between. Germline V gene data show CDR1 as LNHDA and CDR2 as SQIVND (reference sequence). CDR3 length: 13 amino acids.

The rearrangement uses TRBV18 and TRBJ2-2; 10 nucleotides align to TRBD1. This CDR3 has 13 amino acids. Looked up from germline, CDR1 is KGHSH and CDR2 is LQKENI. V lost 2 bases, J lost 14 bases, and 5 bases stayed unmatched. CDR3 amino acids: CASSPDDRGQLFF. The CDR3 region has the DNA TGTGCCAGCTCACCAGACGACAGGGGGCAACTGTTTTTT.

This clone came up a few times. The rearrangement links TRBV3-1 (or the pseudogene TRBV3-2) to TRBJ2-2, with 7 bases fitting TRBD2. The CDR3 covers 16 residues. V lost 1 base to trimming and J lost 2 bases; unmatched junction nucleotides: 4. The V gene's germline CDR1 is LGHDT and CDR2 YNNKEL (reference sequence). The CDR3 loop is CASSQGSGGNTGELFF. The CDR3 nucleotides read TGTGCCAGCAGCCAAGGATCGGGGGGTAACACCGGGGAGCTGTTTTTT.

The chain is built from TRBV6-5 and TRBJ2-7, with D possibly matching TRBD1 (6 bases). The CDR3 totals 15 residues. V was pared by 0 bases and J by 4 bases, with 13 bases between. Per the germline V gene, CDR1 is MNHEY and CDR2 is SVGAGI. The CDR3 sequence is CASSYSGRGVYEQYF. DNA of the CDR3: TGTGCCAGCAGTTACTCGGGCAGGGGAGTTTACGAGCAGTACTTC.

This clone was seen only a few times. The chain links TRBV6-5 to TRBJ2-3; 7 bases are shared with TRBD2. Germline V gene sequence: CDR1 MNHEY, CDR2 SVGAGI. This CDR3 spans 14 amino acids. Trimming at V came to 10 bases and at J to 2 bases, leaving 9 bases not matched to a gene. Written as DNA, the CDR3 is TGTGCCATCACCTTGGGAGGGAACACAGATACGCAGTATTTT. Protein sequence: CAITLGGNTDTQYF.